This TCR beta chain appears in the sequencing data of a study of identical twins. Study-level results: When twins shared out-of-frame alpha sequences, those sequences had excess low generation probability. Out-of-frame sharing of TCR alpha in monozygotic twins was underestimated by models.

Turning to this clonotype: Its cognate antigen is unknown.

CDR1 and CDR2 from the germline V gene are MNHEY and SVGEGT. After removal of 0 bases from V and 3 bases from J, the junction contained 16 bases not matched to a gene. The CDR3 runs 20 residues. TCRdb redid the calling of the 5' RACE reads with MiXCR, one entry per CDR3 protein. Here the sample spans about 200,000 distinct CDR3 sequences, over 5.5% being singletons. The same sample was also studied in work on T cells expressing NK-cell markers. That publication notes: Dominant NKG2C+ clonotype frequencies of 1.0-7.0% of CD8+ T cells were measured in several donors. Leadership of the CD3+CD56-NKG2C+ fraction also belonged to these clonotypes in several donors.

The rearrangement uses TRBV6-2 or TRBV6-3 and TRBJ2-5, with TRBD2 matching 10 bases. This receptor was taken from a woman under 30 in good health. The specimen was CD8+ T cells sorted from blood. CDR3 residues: CASSYSVPSGGAFEEETQYF. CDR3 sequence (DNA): TGTGCCAGCAGTTACTCGGTGCCGAGCGGGGGGGCCTTCGAAGAAGAGACCCAGTACTTC.